This TCR beta chain was retrieved from a study of cytomegalovirus exposure and HLA in healthy donors (TCRdb year 2017). Regarding the complete study: An earlier analysis of roughly 500 of the donors reported about 290 Gb of sequence data and roughly 110 million unique TCR beta sequences from some 180 million T cells. Approximately 300 gigabases of sequencing data and roughly 81 million unique TCR sequences made up an early release that covered several hundred HLA-typed donors. Of the roughly 400 genotyped donors, roughly 85% fell in the genetic ancestry cluster associated with self-reported Caucasian donors. The study was designed to test whether signatures of past pathogen exposure could be identified by cataloging public T cell receptors. The study used immunosequencing to profile the T cell repertoires of around 600 subjects and linked those repertoires to cytomegalovirus serostatus. In addition to the first cohort of 650 to 750 subjects, a separate validation cohort of some 120 different subjects was used. The study combined high-throughput TCR immunosequencing, statistical association of individual TCRs with disease status, and machine learning to predict cytomegalovirus infection status. In a later analysis, previously published TCR beta repertoires from 500 to 750 donors were re-analyzed and high-resolution HLA genotyping was added so that TCR occurrence patterns could be studied. Rather than using new phenotypic data, the later analysis identified candidate immune exposures from TCR beta sequences and from how often those sequences occurred across donors. An earlier analysis of 587 of the donors used high-throughput TCR beta sequencing to judge whether each TCR beta V gene segment behaved as functional or pseudogenic. Donor age, sex, ethnicity and CMV serostatus were compiled together with the repertoire data. Genome-wide SNP genotypes for about 65% of the 666 donors were used in a later genetic analysis, which treated that subset as a discovery cohort. All discovery cohort repertoires had been generated on a single sequencing platform. Class I and class II HLA loci were covered by the typing at four-digit resolution. Typing coverage varied by locus: roughly 629-640 donors for A, B, C, DRB1 and DQB1; approximately 500 for DQA1; about 570 for DPA1; roughly 450 for DPB1. A handful of DR-DQ haplotypes were handled as single units for association and clustering because linkage in the cohort was strong. On average, about 200,000 unique TCR beta nucleotide sequences were sequenced per donor among more than 350 genotyped donors of the cohort, with 15% to 20% of those sequences being non-productive.

Libraries were made using the immunoSEQ multiplex PCR assay. A mixture of 60 forward primers for TCR Vbeta segments and 13 reverse primers for TCR Jbeta segments was used in the multiplex PCR. The CDR3 region of rearranged TCR beta genes was amplified from genomic DNA with a multiplex PCR assay. Amplified TCR beta libraries were sequenced as 87-base-pair reads on the Illumina HiSeq System. On the authors' methods: A later analysis tallied tens of millions of unique TCR beta chains across the approximately 670 repertoires, and some 10 million of those chains were shared by two or more donors. To remove PCR and sequencing errors, raw reads were error-corrected and collapsed into unique sequences using a nearest-neighbor algorithm that merged closely related sequences. To assign V, D and J gene segments, CDR3 sequences were aligned to IMGT reference sequences. Each retained sequence needed at least a six-nucleotide match to both a V gene segment and a J gene segment. Rearrangements were called productive when the CDR3 lacked stop codons and stayed in frame with V and J; all others were non-productive. CDR3 was defined according to IMGT convention as the region running from the second conserved V-encoded cysteine to the conserved J-encoded phenylalanine. The earlier analysis of roughly 590 of the donors excluded sequences that lacked an unambiguous match to a single V gene segment. In an earlier analysis of approximately 590 of the donors, a V segment was called functional when productive rearrangements were above 56.7%, and segregating when the standard deviation between donors exceeded 5%. A statistical classification framework was developed to diagnose cytomegalovirus status using the catalog of TCR beta chain sequences. In a later analysis, V and J genes were assigned by comparing TCR nucleotide sequences against IMGT/GENE-DB human TR gene sequences. In a later analysis, CDR3 sequences and most-parsimonious VDJ recombination scenarios were assigned using the TCRdist pipeline. In a later analysis, each TCR beta chain was defined by its CDR3 amino acid sequence together with its V-gene family, and reads without a unique V-gene family were excluded. In a later analysis, fewer than 600 highly shared, low-generation-probability nucleotide sequences were removed to address suspected cross-contamination and a sequencing artifact. A later analysis calculated a clonal expansion index for each public chain from normalized within-repertoire ranks of inferred template counts. In a later analysis, generation probabilities were computed with a VDJ recombination model fitted to out-of-frame rearrangements, and the resulting probabilities were checked against IGoR. In a later analysis, hypergeometric tests were used to score TCR-TCR, TCR-HLA and TCR-CMV co-occurrence, with a repertoire-size bias correction applied to TCR pairs. To estimate false discovery rates, a later analysis permuted the HLA or CMV assignments 20 times. A later analysis grouped co-occurring TCRs with DBSCAN, adding TCRdist sequence similarity when clustering within HLA-allele-positive subsets. Repertoires with fewer than 30,000 or more than 120,000 public chains, plus five repertoires with anomalous nucleotide sharing, were excluded from co-occurrence clustering. Here the immuneACCESS table is served through TCRdb, limited to in-frame sequences with V and J called. Missing clones are a known gap in these copies; in checked studies unresolved V genes cover under half, and the rest lacks a known reason. V, J and clone size are taken as reported in that table, and D and trimming were inferred from the DNA itself. Recorded for this sample are tens of thousands of clones; around 72% of them occurred a single time. Less than 3.5% of the sample is held by the ten biggest clonotypes.

The cohort was made up of roughly 670 healthy bone marrow donors. At the time of sampling, all cohort members were nominally healthy, though unrecorded immune exposures were likely present. The donor tested CMV seronegative and was one of the 352 seronegative cohort members. A peripheral blood sample was collected from each donor, and TCR beta sequencing was performed on peripheral blood mononuclear cells. The Qiagen DNeasy Blood Extraction Kit was used to extract genomic DNA from the blood cell samples. Of note for this clone: It lacks a known antigen. Per-base quality was not reported, and no clone a single base away is much larger than it.

The CDR3 contains 14 residues, cysteine and phenylalanine counted. Only CDR3 DNA remains: 42 bases, in frame from the first base. Trimming takes 3 bases from V and 8 bases from J, and the germline ends sit 15 bases apart. According to the germline V gene, CDR1 reads SGHRS and CDR2 reads YFSETQ. General study outcomes and caveats: An earlier analysis of approximately 540 of the donors showed that most TCR beta V segments appeared in productive rearrangements either about 87% or about 30% of the time, which broadly matched IMGT annotations. Some IMGT-functional V segments, including TRBV6-2 and TRBV6-3, could not be distinguished by the 87-base-pair reads and were therefore excluded. A later analysis found that HLA-associated TCR beta chains were more clonally expanded and had lower generation probabilities than equally common non-associated chains. This cohort had only TCR beta chains sequenced, and the lack of alpha or paired-chain data limited which features could be detected. A further reported finding was that TCR beta sequences accurately predicted the HLA-A and HLA-B alleles for most subjects in the first cohort. CMV serostatus was the only immune exposure information available for the cohort. In vitro tests confirmed that a few of the cytomegalovirus-associated TCR beta chains recognize cytomegalovirus antigens. Linkage disequilibrium might explain the correlated functional status among segregating V segments, but an unknown experimental factor could not be ruled out. The study listed 164 TCR beta chains as associated with cytomegalovirus. A later analysis reported that several top co-occurrence clusters appeared linked to parvovirus B19, influenza, CMV and Epstein-Barr virus. While some public TCRs were present in many individuals, most TCR sequences turned up only very rarely across donors. HLA typing was unavailable for some donors at each locus, so association tests used only the typed subset. At a false discovery rate of 0.05, a later analysis linked 16,951 TCR beta sequences to specific HLA alleles. According to a later analysis, most CMV-associated TCR beta chains appeared to be HLA-restricted, and the HLA associations seemed to be driven largely by CMV exposure. It was suggested by the authors that the approach could potentially be generalized to other disease states and immunological phenotypes. The earlier analysis of some 560 of the donors excluded roughly 16 rarely observed V segments, including chromosome 9 orphons, because counts were too low. The presence/absence analyses assumed that sequencing depth was roughly uniform across donors, and that assumption may not be true. Compared with the roughly 670-donor mean, donors in an Asian-associated ancestry cluster had fewer N-insertions in productive TCRs, according to a later genetic analysis. According to a later analysis, TCR association rates differed among HLA loci, with DRB1 alleles showing the most associated TCRs and HLA-C alleles showing the fewest. The classifier was reported to diagnose cytomegalovirus status with high specificity and sensitivity in both the original and validation cohorts. A group of highly shared sequence variants was considered likely to be a technical artifact of the sequencing pipeline. Strong co-occurrence of HLA alleles, especially DR and DQ, made assigning TCR associations to individual alleles difficult. A later genetic analysis associated a missense DCLRE1C variant with V-gene and J-gene trimming of TCR beta chains, and an independent cohort replicated the association.

The sequence is built from TRBV5-1 and TRBJ2-1; the D region possibly corresponds to TRBD1 (5 bases align). The clonotype was recovered from a woman aged 25 to 45 in good health and CMV-seronegative. The sample taken for sequencing was PBMCs. CDR3 reads: CASSWVLGVHEQFF. The nucleotide sequence is given as TGCGCCAGCAGCTGGGTCCTAGGGGTCCATGAGCAGTTCTTC.